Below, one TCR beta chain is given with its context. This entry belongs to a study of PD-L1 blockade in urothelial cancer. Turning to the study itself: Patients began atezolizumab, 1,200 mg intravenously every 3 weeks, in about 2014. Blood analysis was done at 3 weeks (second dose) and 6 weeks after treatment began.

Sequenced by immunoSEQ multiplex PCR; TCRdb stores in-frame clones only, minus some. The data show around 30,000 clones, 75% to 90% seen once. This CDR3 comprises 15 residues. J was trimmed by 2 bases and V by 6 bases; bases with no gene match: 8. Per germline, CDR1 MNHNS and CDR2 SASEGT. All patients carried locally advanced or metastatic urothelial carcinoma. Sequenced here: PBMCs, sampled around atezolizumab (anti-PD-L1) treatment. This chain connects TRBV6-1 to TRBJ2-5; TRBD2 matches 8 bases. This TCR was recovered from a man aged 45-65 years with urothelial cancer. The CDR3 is CASRTSAGGQETQYF. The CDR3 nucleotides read TGTGCCAGCAGAACCTCGGCGGGGGGACAAGAGACCCAGTACTTC.